Given below is one TCR beta chain in context. The CDR3 is made up of 16 amino acids. CDR1 and CDR2 from the germline V gene are SGHDN and FVKESK. With 5 bases removed from V and 0 bases from J, the gap between germline ends came to 17 bases. The data are from a study of graft-versus-host responses after intestinal transplantation. Assay: immunoSEQ multiplex PCR; the TCRdb copy retains only in-frame clones and omits some. The table includes 40,000 or so clones, roughly 86% detected once. The sequenced sample was PBMCs, obtained less than 280 days after transplant. The origin of this receptor is a human patient who received an intestinal transplant, so some T cells may come from the graft donor. The chain combines TRBV14 with TRBJ2-7; a possible D gene is TRBD1 (8 bases). The DNA for the CDR3 is TGTGCCAGCAGCTTCGGACAGGGACTAAGCTCCTACGAGCAGTACTTC. Protein product: CASSFGQGLSSYEQYF. Full variable domain (remainder filled in from reference TRBV14 and TRBJ2-7): EAGVTQFPSHSVIEKGQTVTLRCDPISGHDNLYWYRRVMGKEIKFLLHFVKESKQDESGMPNNRFLAERTGGTYSTLKVQPAELEDSGVYFCASSFGQGLSSYEQYFGPGTRLTVT.